This TCR beta chain is from a study of cytomegalovirus exposure and HLA in healthy donors. Findings and caveats of the study: High specificity and sensitivity for cytomegalovirus status were reported for the classifier. The availability of immune exposure information extended only to CMV serostatus. V- and J-gene trimming in TCR beta was tied to a missense DCLRE1C variant by an analysis performed later.

The PCR ran on 60 Vbeta and 13 Jbeta primers. Method: immunoSEQ multiplex PCR; TCRdb's copy keeps in-frame clones and lacks some. The sample contains 150,000 or so clones, around three quarters of which appear only once. Concerning this clone: Its target is not known.

V gave up 0 bases and J gave up 18 bases, with 30 bases separating them. Germline V lookup: CDR1 SEHNR, CDR2 FQNEAQ (reference sequence). There are 18 residues in the CDR3. The sample comprised PBMCs. The V and J genes are TRBV7-9 and TRBJ2-6, with D perhaps matching TRBD1 (7 bases). The origin of this receptor is a man between 35 and 55 years old in good health and CMV-seropositive. The chain's CDR3 is CASSLARGRDSGANVRTF. In nucleotides, the CDR3 is TGTGCCAGCAGCTTAGCAAGGGGGCGGGACTCTGGGGCCAACGTTAGGACTTTC.